Below, 16 T cell receptor beta chains from the same sample are listed, as sequenced in a study of tissue T cells after allogeneic stem cell transplantation. The table came from immunoSEQ multiplex PCR; TCRdb's copy has only in-frame clones and leaves some out. In the table there are under 8,000 clones, around half of which are singletons. Specified time point: mouse harvest day 7 after allogeneic transplant. Mouse grafts combined 10^7 T-cell-depleted bone marrow cells with 10^6 splenic CD5+ T cells. The sequencing sample was made of lymph node tissue. Receptors originate from a female BALB/c mouse given C57BL/6 T cells with graft-versus-host disease after an allogeneic hematopoietic cell transplant.

This clone was seen once. Gene names are mouse gene names. The CDR3 end falls 1 residue outside the read, so it is completed with the germline J gene. The V gene is TRBV13-1, the J gene TRBJ1-6; D might be TRBD1 (6 bases). TRBJ1-6 falls under the ORF class, with uncertain function. The CDR3 is 16 residues long. Germline loops: CDR1 NSHNY, CDR2 SYGAGN. Trimming cost V 8 bases and J 0 bases, with 15 bases left between them. CDR3 sequence reads: CARPGQKFSYNSPLYF. The CDR3 bases that were read are TGTGCCAGGCCGGGACAAAAATTTTCCTATAATTCGCCCCTCTAC.

Worth noting for this clone: The gene names here belong to mouse. The read stops 1 residue short of the end of the CDR3; the missing end is completed from the germline J gene. This sequence joins TRBV14 and TRBJ2-3, with D tentatively TRBD2 (6 bases). This CDR3 region has 13 residues. The ends were cut back, 1 base at V and 3 bases at J, with 6 bases in the middle. Germline values: CDR1 SGHDT, CDR2 FRDEAV. The sequenced part of the CDR3 DNA is TGTGCCAGCAGTTTCGACTGGGCAGAAACGCTGTAT. Encoded protein: CASSFDWAETLY. The full CDR3 protein is CASSFDWAETLYF.

This clone was seen a few times. The gene symbols are mouse symbols. The CDR3 extends 1 residue past the end of the read, so its final part is completed from the germline J gene. The chain joins TRBV3 to TRBJ2-7; D ambiguous. The germline V gene has CDR1 SNHLY and CDR2 FYNGKV (reference sequence). The CDR3 is 13 amino acids. The V end was cut by 1 base, the J end by 0 bases, with 4 bases between. The CDR3 here is CASSLDISYEQYF. The DNA read from the CDR3 is TGTGCCAGCAGCTTAGACATCTCCTATGAACAGTAC. Full variable domain (outside the CDR3, taken from reference TRBV3 and TRBJ2-7): GPKVLQIPSHQIIDMGQMVTLNCDPVSNHLYFYWYKQILGQQMEFLVNFYNGKVMEKSKLFKDQFSVERPDGSYFTLKIQPTALEDSAVYFCASSLDISYEQYFGPGTRLTVL.

A note on this clone: Genes and germline are mouse. The read gets to within 1 residue of the CDR3 end, and the germline J gene fills in the rest. The chain has TRBV5 and TRBJ1-3; the D gene is possibly TRBD1 (5 bases). V was cut by 4 bases and J by 3 bases, with 7 bases left in between. Per germline, CDR1 LGHNA and CDR2 YNLKQL (reference sequence). This CDR3 has 13 residues. CDR3 in amino acids: CASSRGNGNTLYF. The covered CDR3 bases are TGTGCCAGCAGCCGGGGGAATGGAAATACGCTCTAT.

Regarding this clone: Genes and germline are mouse. The CDR3 end lies 1 residue beyond the end of the read and is filled in from the germline J gene. The chain links TRBV26 to TRBJ2-7, with a tentative D call TRBD2 (6 bases). Trimming took 6 bases from V and 0 from J, leaving 12 bases between them. This CDR3 is built from 14 residues. CDR1 is KGHPV and CDR2 is FQNQEV in the germline V gene (reference sequence). CDR3 DNA (partial): TGTGCCAGCAGCCGGGGGGACCTCTCCTATGAACAGTAC. Its protein is CASSRGDLSYEQY. The CDR3 as a whole reads CASSRGDLSYEQYF.

As to this clone: Gene names and germline match the mouse. The CDR3 end falls 1 residue outside the read, so it is completed with the germline J gene. The chain recombines TRBV26 with TRBJ1-3; D perhaps matches TRBD1 (6 bases). The germline V gene encodes CDR1 KGHPV and CDR2 FQNQEV (reference sequence). The CDR3 extends over 14 amino acids. V was trimmed by 6 bases and J by 0 bases, leaving 9 bases between them. CDR3 residues: CASSRTDSGNTLYF. Incomplete CDR3 DNA: TGTGCCAGCAGCCGGACAGATTCTGGAAATACGCTCTAT.

Comment on this clone: The germline and genes are mouse ones. The read stops 1 residue short of the end of the CDR3; the missing end is completed from the germline J gene. The V and J genes are TRBV3 and TRBJ2-3; 14 nucleotides align to TRBD2. Germline CDR1 is SNHLY and CDR2 is FYNGKV (reference sequence). This CDR3 region has 18 residues. J gave up 1 base and V 5 bases, and 8 bases lay outside the gene matches. The sequenced part of the CDR3 DNA is TGTGCCAGCAGCCGCCGGGACTGGGGGGGCGGTGGTGCAGAAACGCTGTAT. This codes for CASSRRDWGGGGAETLY. The full CDR3 protein is CASSRRDWGGGGAETLYF.

With regard to this clone: Gene and germline names: mouse. Read sequence stops 1 residue before the CDR3 end, and the germline J gene provides the missing end. J is TRBJ2-1 and V is TRBV13-3, with 8 bases matching TRBD1. J was trimmed by 5 bases and V by 0 bases; bases with no gene match: 4. The CDR3 has 15 residues. Germline loops: CDR1 NNHDY, CDR2 SYVADS. Incomplete CDR3 DNA: TGTGCCAGCAGTGATGTCAGGACAGGGAATGCTGAGCAGTTC. Translated, it gives CASSDVRTGNAEQF. The entire CDR3 protein reads CASSDVRTGNAEQFF.

As concerns this clone: All gene names here are mouse names. The CDR3 end falls 1 residue outside the read, so it is completed with the germline J gene. This chain links TRBV2 with TRBJ1-2, with TRBD1 matching 8 bases. CDR3 length: 13 residues. Looked up from germline, CDR1 is LGHNA and CDR2 is YSYQKL. After removal of 3 bases from V and 4 bases from J, the junction contained 1 base not matched to a gene. The covered CDR3 bases are TGTGCCAGCAGCCACACAGGGGGCTCCGACTACACC. As protein: CASSHTGGSDYT. The full CDR3 protein reads CASSHTGGSDYTF.

This clone came up a few times. Mouse gene names and germline throughout. Coverage ceases 1 residue before the CDR3 finishes, and the germline J gene fills in the end. V is TRBV24 and J is TRBJ2-2; D call uncertain. Trimming stripped 2 bases from V and 5 bases from J, with 6 bases between. The V gene's germline CDR1 is KGHTA and CDR2 FRNEEI. This CDR3 has 13 amino acids. The CDR3 bases that were read are TGTGCCAGCAGTCTGCCGAGGACCGGGCAGCTCTAC. Its protein product is CASSLPRTGQLY. The full CDR3 sequence reads CASSLPRTGQLYF.

On this clone: The gene symbols are mouse symbols. The read is 1 residue too short to cover the CDR3 end, so that end is filled in from the germline J gene. The J gene is TRBJ1-1, the V gene TRBV26; D unclear. CDR1 is KGHPV, CDR2 FQNQEV, per germline (reference sequence). Trimming removed 3 bases at V and 1 base at J, with 6 bases between. The CDR3 extends over 13 amino acids. The part of the CDR3 DNA that was read is TGTGCCAGCAGTCTTCCGGGAAACACAGAAGTCTTC. This translates into CASSLPGNTEVF. The whole CDR3 sequence is CASSLPGNTEVFF.

Regarding this clone: Gene and germline names: mouse. CDR3 bases read: TGTGCTAGCAGTAGGGGACTGGGGGGGGCTGCAGAAACGCTGTAT. Translation: CASSRGLGGAAETLY. In full, the CDR3 is CASSRGLGGAAETLYF. This chain links TRBV17 with TRBJ2-3; TRBD2 matches at 13 bases. The sequenced fragment ends 1 residue before the CDR3 boundary, so the rest is inferred from the germline J gene. Looked up from germline, CDR1 is MNHDT and CDR2 is YYDKIL. The CDR3 spans 16 residues. The trim removed 3 bases at V and 2 bases at J, leaving 2 bases unmatched.

This clone occurred once. The gene symbols are mouse symbols. From the germline J gene comes the end of the CDR3, since the read stops 1 residue before it. This chain joins TRBV2 and TRBJ1-1; a possible D gene is TRBD1 (6 bases). In germline, CDR1 is LGHNA, CDR2 YSYQKL. The CDR3 extends over 15 amino acids. The V end lost 0 bases, the J end lost 1 base, and 9 bases lay between the germline ends. CDR3 in amino acids: CASSQDRDKNTEVFF. The DNA read from the CDR3 is TGTGCCAGCAGCCAAGACCGGGACAAAAACACAGAAGTCTTC.

On this clone itself: Gene names and germline match the mouse. The CDR3 end lies 1 residue beyond the end of the read and is filled in from the germline J gene. The chain is built from TRBV23 and TRBJ1-5; whether TRBD1, the table's D call, matches the DNA was not checked. Germline-derived CDR1 and CDR2 are KGHTA and FQNQQP. This CDR3 spans 14 amino acids. CDR3 DNA, as far as it was read: TGCTCCAGCAGTCAACAGGGTTCCAACCAGGCTCCGCTT. This encodes CSSSQQGSNQAPL. The full CDR3 is CSSSQQGSNQAPLF.

A remark on this clone: Germline and genes here are mouse. The read falls 1 residue short of the CDR3 end, and the missing part is taken from the germline J gene. This chain uses TRBV26 with TRBJ2-2, with TRBD1 identical over 12 bases. In germline, CDR1 is KGHPV, CDR2 FQNQEV (reference sequence). Trimming removed 6 bases from V and 2 bases from J; junction bases left unmatched: 4. CDR3 length: 16 residues. CDR3 protein: CASRGTGGANTGQLYF. Partial CDR3 DNA: TGTGCCAGCAGGGGGACAGGGGGCGCTAACACCGGGCAGCTCTAC.

This clone has more than one count but fewer than ten. Gene names are mouse gene names. The read terminates 1 residue ahead of where the CDR3 ends, so the germline J gene completes it. The rearrangement joins TRBV26 to TRBJ1-5, with a possible D match to TRBD1 (6 bases). V was shortened by 3 bases and J by 4 bases, with 7 bases between the two germline ends. Germline V gene sequence: CDR1 KGHPV, CDR2 FQNQEV (reference sequence). This CDR3 is 13 amino acids long. Partial CDR3 DNA: TGTGCCAGCAGTCTCGACAGGAACCAGGCTCCGCTT. Translated, it gives CASSLDRNQAPL. The CDR3, in full, reads CASSLDRNQAPLF.